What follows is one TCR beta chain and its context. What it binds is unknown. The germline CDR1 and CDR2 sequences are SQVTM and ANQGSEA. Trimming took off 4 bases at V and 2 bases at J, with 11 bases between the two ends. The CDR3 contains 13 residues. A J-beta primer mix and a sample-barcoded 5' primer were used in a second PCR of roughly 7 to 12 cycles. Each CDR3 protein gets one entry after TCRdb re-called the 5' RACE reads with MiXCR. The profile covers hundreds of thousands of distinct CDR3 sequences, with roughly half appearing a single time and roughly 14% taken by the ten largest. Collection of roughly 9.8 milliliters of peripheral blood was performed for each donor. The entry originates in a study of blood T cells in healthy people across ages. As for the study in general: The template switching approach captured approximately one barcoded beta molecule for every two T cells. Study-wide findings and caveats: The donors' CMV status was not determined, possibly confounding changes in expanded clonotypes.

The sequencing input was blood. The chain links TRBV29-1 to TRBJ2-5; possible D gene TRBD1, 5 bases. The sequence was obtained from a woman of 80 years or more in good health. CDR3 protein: CSVVGVGQETQYF. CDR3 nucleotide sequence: TGCAGCGTTGTAGGGGTGGGACAAGAGACCCAGTACTTC.